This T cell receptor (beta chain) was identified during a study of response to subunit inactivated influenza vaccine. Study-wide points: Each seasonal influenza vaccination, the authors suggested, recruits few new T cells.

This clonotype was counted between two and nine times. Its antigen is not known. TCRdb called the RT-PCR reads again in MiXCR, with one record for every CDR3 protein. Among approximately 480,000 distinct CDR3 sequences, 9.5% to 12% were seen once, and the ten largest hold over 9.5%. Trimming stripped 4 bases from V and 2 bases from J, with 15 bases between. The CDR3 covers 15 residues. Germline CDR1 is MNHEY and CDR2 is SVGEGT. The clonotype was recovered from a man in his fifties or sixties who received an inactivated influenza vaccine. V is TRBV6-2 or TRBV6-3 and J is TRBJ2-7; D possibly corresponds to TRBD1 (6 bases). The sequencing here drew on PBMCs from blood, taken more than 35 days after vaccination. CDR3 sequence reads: CASSSSTGRAYEQYF. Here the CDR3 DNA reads TGTGCCAGCAGTTCGAGTACAGGGAGAGCCTACGAGCAGTACTTC.